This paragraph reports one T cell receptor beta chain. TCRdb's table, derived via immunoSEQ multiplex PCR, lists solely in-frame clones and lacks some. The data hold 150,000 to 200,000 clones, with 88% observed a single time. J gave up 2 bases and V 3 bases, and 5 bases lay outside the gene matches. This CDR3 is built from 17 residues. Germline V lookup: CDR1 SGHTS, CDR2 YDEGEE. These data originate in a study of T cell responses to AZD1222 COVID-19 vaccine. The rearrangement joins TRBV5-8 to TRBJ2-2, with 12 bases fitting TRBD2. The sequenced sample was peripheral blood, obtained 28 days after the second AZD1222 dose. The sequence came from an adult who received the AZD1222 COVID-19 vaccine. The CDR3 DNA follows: TGTGCCAGCAGCTCGAGACTAGCGGGGGCCAACACCGGGGAGCTGTTTTTT. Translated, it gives CASSSRLAGANTGELFF. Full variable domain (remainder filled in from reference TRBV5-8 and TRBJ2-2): EAGVTQSPTHLIKTRGQQATLRCSPISGHTSVYWYQQALGLGLQFLLWYDEGEERNRGNFPPRFSGRQFPNYSSELNVNALELEDSALYLCASSSRLAGANTGELFFGEGSRLTVL.